This T cell receptor beta chain was sequenced in a study of blood T cell repertoires in COVID-19. Study background: Samples taken during acute and convalescent COVID-19 were collected in the United States, Italy and Spain. T cells, B-cell-depleted T cells, or PBMCs supplied cDNA or gDNA.

Germline V gene sequence: CDR1 SGHVS, CDR2 FNYEAQ. The CDR3 loop spans 15 amino acids. Germline trimming cut 5 bases from V and 3 bases from J; bases unmatched to any gene: 4. In the study's own analysis: Amplification with reference gene primers provided the estimates of nucleated cell counts. Sequencing used immunoSEQ multiplex PCR; TCRdb keeps in-frame clones, though not all of them. V and J calls and clone size are given by that table; D and trimming were obtained from the DNA. This sample has around 200,000 clones, with around 80% found just once. Sequencing used peripheral blood. The chain is built from TRBV7-6 and TRBJ1-4; 9 bases fit TRBD1. This sequence was found in a human donor in a cohort sampled during active COVID-19. DNA for the CDR3: TGTGCCAGCAGCGCCGACAGGGGGGCTAATGAAAAACTGTTTTTT. Translating gives CASSADRGANEKLFF.